The TCR beta chain described here comes from a study of shared clonotypes between healthy human individuals. Study outcomes and limitations: Sequencing depth was expected to influence donor clonotype sharing. In this cohort, only blood was sampled, and tissue repertoires likely differ.

Note on this clone: What it recognizes is unknown.

When replicate PCRs were run on sorted subsets, they used 200 to 250 ng DNA, roughly 30,000 T cell genomes. Assay used: immunoSEQ multiplex PCR; TCRdb lists only in-frame clones, some missing. The sample records roughly 1,800,000 clones, about 95% being singletons. The ends lost 6 bases at V and 4 bases at J; junction bases unmatched: 6. The CDR3 has 14 residues. CDR1 is SGHTA, CDR2 FQGNSA, per germline. Positive CCR7 selection of CD45RO-negative cells yielded the naive CD8 cells, and terminally differentiated effector memory CD45RA+ cells were excluded. The specimen sequenced was naive CD8+ T cells sorted from blood. The rearrangement links TRBV7-2 to TRBJ2-7; 10 positions agree with TRBD2. The clonotype originates from a young man in good health. The CDR3 reads CASSQLAGPYEQYF. The CDR3, as DNA: TGTGCCAGCAGTCAACTAGCGGGGCCTTACGAGCAGTACTTC.